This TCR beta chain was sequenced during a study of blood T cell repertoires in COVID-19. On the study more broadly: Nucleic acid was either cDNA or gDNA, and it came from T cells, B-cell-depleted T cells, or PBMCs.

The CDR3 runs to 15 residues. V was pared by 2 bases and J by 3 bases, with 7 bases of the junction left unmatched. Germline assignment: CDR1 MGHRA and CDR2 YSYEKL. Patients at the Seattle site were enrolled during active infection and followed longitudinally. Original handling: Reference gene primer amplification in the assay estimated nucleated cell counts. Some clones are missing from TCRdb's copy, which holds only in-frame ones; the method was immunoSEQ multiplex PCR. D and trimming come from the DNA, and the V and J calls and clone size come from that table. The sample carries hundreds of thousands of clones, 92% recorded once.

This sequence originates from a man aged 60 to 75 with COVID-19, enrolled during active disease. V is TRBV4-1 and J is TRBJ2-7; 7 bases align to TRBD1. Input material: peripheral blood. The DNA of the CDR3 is TGCGCCAGCAGCCAATCCCCGGGACAGCACTACGAGCAGTACTTC. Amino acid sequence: CASSQSPGQHYEQYF.